This T cell receptor (beta chain) stems from a study of regulatory T cells in long-lasting Graves disease. Overall study findings and caveats: Thyroid tissue went unexamined; only peripheral blood was analyzed.

Through Arm-PCR of CDR3 regions and iRepertoire HTBI primers, TCR beta libraries were built. MiXCR was run by TCRdb on the multiplex PCR reads, yielding one entry per CDR3 protein. Of more than 400,000 distinct CDR3 sequences listed, about 17% are singletons. Time point of the sample: newly diagnosed GD, antithyroid drugs for less than 3 months. PBMCs were the source of the RNA used for TCR sequencing. This clonotype was counted many times. Its antigen is unidentified. The CDR3 length is 15 residues. Germline V gene lookup returns CDR1 SGHVS and CDR2 FQNEAQ. The V end was cut by 2 bases, the J end by 4 bases, with 14 bases between. The sample was also reused in another study, on T cells in Graves' hyperthyroidism and ophthalmopathy.

The chain employs TRBV7-8 and TRBJ2-5; no firm D call. Sequenced here: peripheral blood mononuclear cells (PBMCs), sampled at new diagnosis, from a patient treated with antithyroid drugs. The clonotype originates from a man aged 35 to 55 with Graves disease. The CDR3 DNA follows: TGTGCCAGCAGCTTAAGGAGTACAGCGAGAGAGACCCAGTACTTC. Translation: CASSLRSTARETQYF.